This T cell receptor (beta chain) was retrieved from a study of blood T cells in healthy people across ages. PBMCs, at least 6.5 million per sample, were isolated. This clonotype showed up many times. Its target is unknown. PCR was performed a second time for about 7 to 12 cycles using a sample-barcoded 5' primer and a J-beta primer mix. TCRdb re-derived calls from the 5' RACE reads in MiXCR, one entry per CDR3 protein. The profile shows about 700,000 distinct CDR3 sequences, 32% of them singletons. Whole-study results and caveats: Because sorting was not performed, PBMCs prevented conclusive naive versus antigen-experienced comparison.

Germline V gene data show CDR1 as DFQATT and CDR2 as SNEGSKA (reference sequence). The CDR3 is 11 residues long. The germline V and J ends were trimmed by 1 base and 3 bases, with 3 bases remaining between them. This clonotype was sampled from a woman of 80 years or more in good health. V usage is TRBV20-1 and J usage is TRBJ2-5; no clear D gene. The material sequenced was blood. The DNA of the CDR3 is TGCAGTGCTAGAGGGGAAGAGACCCAGTACTTC. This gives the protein CSARGEETQYF.